This T cell receptor beta chain is from a study of CD8 T cells in Susac syndrome. Findings of the study overall: It was acknowledged by the study that relatively few individuals were included in its TCR sequencing and HLA analysis.

About this clonotype: The antigen is undetermined.

Blood CD8+ and CD4+ T cells underwent high-throughput TCR beta sequencing. The controls were healthy donors who were matched for age and sex. About 0.45 to 1 ug RNA was reverse transcribed with random hexamers. Amplification of TCR beta CDR3 across 54 Vbeta and 13 Jbeta was performed with immunoSEQ multiplex PCR. One entry per CDR3 protein results from TCRdb running MiXCR on the immunoSEQ multiplex PCR reads. In the table there are approximately 110,000 distinct CDR3 sequences, 90% to 98% of which are singletons. CDR1 and CDR2 (germline): GTSNPN, SVGIG (reference sequence). This CDR3 is built from 14 residues. Trimming took 1 base from V and 1 from J, leaving 5 bases between them.

This receptor was identified in a human donor in good health. This sequence joins TRBV30 and TRBJ2-6, with D unclear. The sample was CD4+ T cells from PBMCs. The CDR3 region has the DNA TGTGCCTGGAGTGCGGATTCTGGGGCCAACGTCCTGACTTTC. It translates to CAWSADSGANVLTF.